This T cell receptor beta chain was captured in a study of CD8 T cells in Susac syndrome (dated by TCRdb to about 2019). With respect to the entire study: The study used repertoire sequencing to test whether antigen drove CD8+ T cell activation and differentiation in Susac syndrome. What the research found in general, with its limitations: The study acknowledged that relatively few individuals were included in the TCR sequencing and HLA analysis.

Peripheral blood CD8+ and CD4+ T cells from healthy donors, Susac syndrome patients and multiple sclerosis patients were profiled by high-throughput TCR beta sequencing. Treatment-naive patients with stable or active relapsing-remitting disease fulfilling revised McDonald criteria were used as multiple sclerosis controls. Bulk CD8+ and CD4+ T cells were purified by magnetic negative isolation, while CD8+ TEMRA cells were enriched using FACS. Blood was drawn into EDTA tubes, processed within 24 hours, and PBMCs were isolated by density gradient centrifugation. PBMCs intended for TCR sequencing were cryopreserved in liquid nitrogen and were subsequently thawed in a 37 degrees C water bath. The sorted or isolated CD4+, CD8+ and CD8+ TEMRA cells had a purity of 90% or higher. RNA was extracted using the RNeasy kit, and roughly 0.5 to 1 ug of the RNA was reverse transcribed with random hexamers. The immunoSEQ multiplex PCR assay, covering 54 Vbeta and 13 Jbeta segments, was used to amplify TCR beta CDR3 regions. PCR amplification bias was corrected by using a synthetic template baseline for primer optimization and computational correction. From the authors' description of their analysis: Reads were assigned to V, D and J genes according to IMGT and analyzed in immunoSEQ Analyzer, with only productive sequences retained. Clonality was calculated as one minus the Shannon entropy normalized by log2 of the number of productive unique sequences. For each patient and control, public and private clones were evaluated within the 100 most prevalent clones. Susac-specific clones were defined as absent from healthy and MS cohorts, about 1,100 published viral clones and other ImmuneACCESS disease sequences. The public reads were reanalyzed by TCRdb: fastp trimming at Q25, MiXCR alignment, in-frame beta chains only. Rows with one shared CDR3 protein collapse into an entry with the most common genes and DNA. None of the V and J calls come from the authors' own analysis; TCRdb made them. This sample gives about 200,000 distinct CDR3 sequences in total; roughly 96% of them show up just once. The ten top clones hold roughly 0.088% of the sample.

The CDR3 sequence holds 14 residues, the cysteine and phenylalanine included. The retained sequence is limited to the CDR3, 42 bases, with the frame set at the first base. For CDR1 and CDR2, the germline V gene (reference sequence) lists DFQATT and SNEGSKA. V and J are truncated by 6 bases and 1 base respectively, leaving an intervening sequence of 13 bases. Details on this clonotype: Which antigen it targets is not known. No per-base quality is available; no much larger clone lies one base away.

Input material: CD4+ T cells from PBMCs. The sequence came from a human donor with multiple sclerosis. The receptor chain draws on TRBV20-1 and TRBJ2-4, with TRBD2 as a weak D call on 6 bases. The CDR3 amino acid sequence is: CSAEQGRAKNIQYF. The nucleotide sequence is TGCAGTGCCGAACAAGGGAGGGCCAAAAACATTCAGTACTTC.